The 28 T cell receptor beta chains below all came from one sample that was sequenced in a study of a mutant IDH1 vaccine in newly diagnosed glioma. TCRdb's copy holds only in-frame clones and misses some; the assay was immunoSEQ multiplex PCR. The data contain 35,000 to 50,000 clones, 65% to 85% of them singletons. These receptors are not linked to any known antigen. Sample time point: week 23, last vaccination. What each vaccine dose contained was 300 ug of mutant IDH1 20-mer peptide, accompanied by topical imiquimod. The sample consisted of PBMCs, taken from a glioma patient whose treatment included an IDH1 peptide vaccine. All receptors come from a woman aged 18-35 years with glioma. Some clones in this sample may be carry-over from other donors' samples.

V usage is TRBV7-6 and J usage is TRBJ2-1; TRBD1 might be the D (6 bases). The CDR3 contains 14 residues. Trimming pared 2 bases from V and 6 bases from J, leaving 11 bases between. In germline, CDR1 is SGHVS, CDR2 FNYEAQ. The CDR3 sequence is CASSLQGRSNEQFF. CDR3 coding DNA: TGTGCCAGCAGCTTACAGGGGCGATCCAATGAGCAGTTCTTC.

CDR3 nucleotide sequence: TGCGCCAGCAGCCAAGATAGGAACGGCTACACCTTC. As protein: CASSQDRNGYTF. J is TRBJ1-2 and V is TRBV4-1, with D unclear. CDR3 length: 12 amino acids. V was trimmed by 0 bases and J by 8 bases, leaving 7 bases between them. Germline loops: CDR1 MGHRA, CDR2 YSYEKL.

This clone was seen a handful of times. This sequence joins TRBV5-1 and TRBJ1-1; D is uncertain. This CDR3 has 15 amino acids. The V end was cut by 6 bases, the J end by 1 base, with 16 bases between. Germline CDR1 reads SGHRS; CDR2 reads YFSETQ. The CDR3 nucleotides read TGCGCCAGCAACTCGGGTGGCCGGGGGAACACTGAAGCTTTCTTT. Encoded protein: CASNSGGRGNTEAFF.

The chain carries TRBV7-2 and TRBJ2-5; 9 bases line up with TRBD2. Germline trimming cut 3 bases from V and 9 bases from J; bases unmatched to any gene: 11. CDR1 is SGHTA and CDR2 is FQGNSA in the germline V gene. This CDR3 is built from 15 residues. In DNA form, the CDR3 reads TGTGCCAGCAGCTTCGCGGGGGGGGCCCCGGAGGCCCAGTACTTC. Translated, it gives CASSFAGGAPEAQYF.

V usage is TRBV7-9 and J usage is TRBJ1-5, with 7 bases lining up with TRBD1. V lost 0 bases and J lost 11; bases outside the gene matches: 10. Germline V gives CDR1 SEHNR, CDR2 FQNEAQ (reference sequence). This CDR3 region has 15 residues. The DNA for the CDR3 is TGTGCCAGCAGCTTAGCAGGGACAGACCCTCTAACCCAGCATTTT. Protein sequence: CASSLAGTDPLTQHF.

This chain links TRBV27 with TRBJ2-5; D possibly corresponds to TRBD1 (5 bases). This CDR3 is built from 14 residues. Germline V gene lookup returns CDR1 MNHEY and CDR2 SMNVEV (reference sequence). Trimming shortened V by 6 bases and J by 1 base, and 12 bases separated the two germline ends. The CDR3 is CASSFQGSQETQYF. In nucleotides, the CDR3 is TGTGCCAGCAGCTTCCAGGGTAGCCAAGAGACCCAGTACTTC.

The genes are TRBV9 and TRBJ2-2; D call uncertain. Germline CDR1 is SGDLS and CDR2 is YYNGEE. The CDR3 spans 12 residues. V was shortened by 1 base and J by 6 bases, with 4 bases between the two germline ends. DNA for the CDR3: TGTGCCAGCAGCGTAAGGTCCGGGGAGCTGTTTTTT. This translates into CASSVRSGELFF. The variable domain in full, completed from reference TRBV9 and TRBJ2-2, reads DSGVTQTPKHLITATGQRVTLRCSPRSGDLSVYWYQQSLDQGLQFLIQYYNGEERAKGNILERFSAQQFPDLHSELNLSSLELGDSALYFCASSVRSGELFFGEGSRLTVL.

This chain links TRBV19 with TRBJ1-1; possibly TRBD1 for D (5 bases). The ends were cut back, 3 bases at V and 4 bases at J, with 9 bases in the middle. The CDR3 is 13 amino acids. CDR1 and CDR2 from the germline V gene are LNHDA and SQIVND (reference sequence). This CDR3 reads CASSMGEGTEAFF. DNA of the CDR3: TGTGCCAGTAGTATGGGGGAGGGCACTGAAGCTTTCTTT.

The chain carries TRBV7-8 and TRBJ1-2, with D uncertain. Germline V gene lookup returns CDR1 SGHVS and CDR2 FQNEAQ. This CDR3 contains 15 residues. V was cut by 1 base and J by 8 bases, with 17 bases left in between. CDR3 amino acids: CASSLEFLFGAGYTF. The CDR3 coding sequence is TGTGCCAGCAGCTTAGAGTTTCTATTCGGAGCGGGCTACACCTTC.

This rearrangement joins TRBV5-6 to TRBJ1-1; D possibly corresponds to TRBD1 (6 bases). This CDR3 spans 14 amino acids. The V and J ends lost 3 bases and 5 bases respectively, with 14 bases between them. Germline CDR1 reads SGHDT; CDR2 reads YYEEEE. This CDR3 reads CASSWDMAGTEAFF. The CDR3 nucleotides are TGTGCCAGCAGCTGGGACATGGCGGGAACTGAAGCTTTCTTT.

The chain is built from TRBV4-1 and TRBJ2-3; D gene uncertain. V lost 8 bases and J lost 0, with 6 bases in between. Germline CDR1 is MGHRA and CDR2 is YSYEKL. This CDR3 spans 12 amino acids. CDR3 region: CASGSSTDTQYF. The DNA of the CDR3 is TGCGCCAGCGGCAGCAGCACAGATACGCAGTATTTT.

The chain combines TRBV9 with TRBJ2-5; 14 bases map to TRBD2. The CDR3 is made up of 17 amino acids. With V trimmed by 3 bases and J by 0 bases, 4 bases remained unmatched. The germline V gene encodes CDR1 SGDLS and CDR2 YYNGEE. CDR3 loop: CASSEGLAGAYQETQYF. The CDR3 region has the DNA TGTGCCAGCAGCGAGGGACTAGCGGGAGCGTACCAAGAGACCCAGTACTTC. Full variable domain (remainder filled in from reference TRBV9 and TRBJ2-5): DSGVTQTPKHLITATGQRVTLRCSPRSGDLSVYWYQQSLDQGLQFLIQYYNGEERAKGNILERFSAQQFPDLHSELNLSSLELGDSALYFCASSEGLAGAYQETQYFGPGTRLLVL.

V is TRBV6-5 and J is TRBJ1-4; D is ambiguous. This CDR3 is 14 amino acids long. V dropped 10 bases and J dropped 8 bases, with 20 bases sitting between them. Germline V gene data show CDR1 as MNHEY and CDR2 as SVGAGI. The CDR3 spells CATSWKAGREKLFF. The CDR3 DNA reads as TGTGCCACCTCCTGGAAGGCAGGTCGCGAAAAACTGTTTTTT.

CDR3 nucleotide sequence: TGCGCCAGCAGCTTGGGGGAGGGGGGCACTGAAGCTTTCTTT. It yields the protein CASSLGEGGTEAFF. The chain uses TRBV5-1 and TRBJ1-1; a possible D gene is TRBD1 (6 bases). The germline V gene encodes CDR1 SGHRS and CDR2 YFSETQ. The germline V and J ends were trimmed by 0 bases and 4 bases, with 10 bases remaining between them. The CDR3 extends over 14 amino acids. Full variable domain (outside the CDR3, taken from reference TRBV5-1 and TRBJ1-1): KAGVTQTPRYLIKTRGQQVTLSCSPISGHRSVSWYQQTPGQGLQFLFEYFSETQRNKGNFPGRFSGRQFSNSRSEMNVSTLELGDSALYLCASSLGEGGTEAFFGQGTRLTVV.

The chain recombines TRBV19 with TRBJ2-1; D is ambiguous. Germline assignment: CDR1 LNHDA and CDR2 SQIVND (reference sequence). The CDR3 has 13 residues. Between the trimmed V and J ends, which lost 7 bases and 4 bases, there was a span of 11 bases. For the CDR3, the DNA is TGTGCCAGTACCCCCCCTGGGTACAATGAGCAGTTCTTC. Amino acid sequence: CASTPPGYNEQFF.

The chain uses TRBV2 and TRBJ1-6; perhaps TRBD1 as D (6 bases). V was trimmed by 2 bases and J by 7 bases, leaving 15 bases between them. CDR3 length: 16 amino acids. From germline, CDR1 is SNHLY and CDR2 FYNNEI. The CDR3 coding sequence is TGTGCCAGCAGTGAAACGGGGGCACTGCCAAATTCACCCCTCCACTTT. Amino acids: CASSETGALPNSPLHF. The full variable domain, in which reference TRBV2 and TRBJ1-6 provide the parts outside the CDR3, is EPEVTQTPSHQVTQMGQEVILRCVPISNHLYFYWYRQILGQKVEFLVSFYNNEISEKSEIFDDQFSVERPDGSNFTLKIRSTKLEDSAMYFCASSETGALPNSPLHFGNGTRLTVT.

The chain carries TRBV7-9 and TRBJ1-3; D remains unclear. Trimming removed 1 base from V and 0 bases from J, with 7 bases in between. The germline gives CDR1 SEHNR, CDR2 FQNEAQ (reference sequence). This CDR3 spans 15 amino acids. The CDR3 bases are TGTGCCAGCAGCTTAGACGGCAGCTCTGGAAACACCATATATTTT. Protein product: CASSLDGSSGNTIYF. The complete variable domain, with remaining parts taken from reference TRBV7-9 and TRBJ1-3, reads DTGVSQNPRHKITKRGQNVTFRCDPISEHNRLYWYRQTLGQGPEFLTYFQNEAQLEKSRLLSDRFSAERPKGSFSTLEIQRTEQGDSAMYLCASSLDGSSGNTIYFGEGSWLTVV.

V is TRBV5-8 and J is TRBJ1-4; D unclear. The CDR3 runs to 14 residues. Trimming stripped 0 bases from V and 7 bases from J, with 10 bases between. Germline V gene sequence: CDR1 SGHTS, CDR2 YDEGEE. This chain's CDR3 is CASSLVGSAEKLFF. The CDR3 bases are TGTGCCAGCAGCTTGGTGGGCAGCGCTGAAAAACTGTTTTTT.

The CDR3 reads CASSSYDRVGETQYF. CDR3 nucleotide sequence: TGTGCCAGCAGCTCATATGACAGGGTAGGAGAGACCCAGTACTTC. The V gene is TRBV9, the J gene TRBJ2-5, with 7 bases identical to TRBD1. The CDR3 consists of 15 residues. CDR1 is SGDLS, CDR2 YYNGEE, per germline. V was pared by 4 bases and J by 4 bases, with 10 bases of the junction left unmatched. Based on the CDR3 plus reference TRBV9 and TRBJ2-5, the full variable domain is DSGVTQTPKHLITATGQRVTLRCSPRSGDLSVYWYQQSLDQGLQFLIQYYNGEERAKGNILERFSAQQFPDLHSELNLSSLELGDSALYFCASSSYDRVGETQYFGPGTRLLVL.

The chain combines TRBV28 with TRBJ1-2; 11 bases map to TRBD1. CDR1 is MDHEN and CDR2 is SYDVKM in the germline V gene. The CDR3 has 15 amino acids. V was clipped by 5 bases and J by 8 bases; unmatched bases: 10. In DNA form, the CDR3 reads TGTGCCAGCAGTGCTCCGGGACAGGGGGTAGGAGGCTACACCTTC. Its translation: CASSAPGQGVGGYTF.

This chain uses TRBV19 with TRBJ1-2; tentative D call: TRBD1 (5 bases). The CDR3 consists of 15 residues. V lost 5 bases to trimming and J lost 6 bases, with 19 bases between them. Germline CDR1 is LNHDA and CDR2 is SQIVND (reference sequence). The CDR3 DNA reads TGTGCCAGTAGTCGGTCCTTGGACGGAGGGGATGGCTACACCTTC. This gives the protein CASSRSLDGGDGYTF.

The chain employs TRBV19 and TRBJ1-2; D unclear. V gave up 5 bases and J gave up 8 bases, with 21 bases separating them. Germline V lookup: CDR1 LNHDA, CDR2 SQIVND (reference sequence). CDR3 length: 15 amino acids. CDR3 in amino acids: CASSPSGEPRLGYTF. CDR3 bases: TGTGCCAGTAGTCCTTCGGGCGAGCCCAGGCTGGGCTACACCTTC.

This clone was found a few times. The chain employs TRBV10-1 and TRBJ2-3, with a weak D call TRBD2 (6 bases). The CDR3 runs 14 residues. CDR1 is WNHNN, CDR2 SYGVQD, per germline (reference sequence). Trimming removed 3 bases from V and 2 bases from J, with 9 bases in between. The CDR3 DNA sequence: TGCGCCAGCAGTGAAGAGGACTACACAGATACGCAGTATTTT. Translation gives CASSEEDYTDTQYF.

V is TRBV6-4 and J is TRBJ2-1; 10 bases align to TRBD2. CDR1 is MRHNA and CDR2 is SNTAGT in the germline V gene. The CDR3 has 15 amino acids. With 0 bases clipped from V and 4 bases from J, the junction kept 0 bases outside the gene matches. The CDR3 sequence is CASSDSAGGYNEQFF. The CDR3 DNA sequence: TGTGCCAGCAGTGACTCAGCGGGAGGGTACAATGAGCAGTTCTTC.

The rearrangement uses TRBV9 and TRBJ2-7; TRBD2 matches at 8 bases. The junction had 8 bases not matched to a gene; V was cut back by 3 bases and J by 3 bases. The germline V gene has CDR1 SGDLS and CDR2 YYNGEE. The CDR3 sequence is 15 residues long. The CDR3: CASSAGTRLIYEQYF. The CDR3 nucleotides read TGTGCCAGCAGCGCAGGGACTAGGCTAATCTACGAGCAGTACTTC.

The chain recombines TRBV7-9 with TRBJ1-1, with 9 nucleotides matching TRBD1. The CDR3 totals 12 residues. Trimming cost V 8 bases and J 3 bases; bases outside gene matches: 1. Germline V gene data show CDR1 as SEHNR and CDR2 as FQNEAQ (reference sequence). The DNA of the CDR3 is TGTGCCAGCCGACAGGGGGACACTGAAGCTTTCTTT. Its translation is CASRQGDTEAFF.

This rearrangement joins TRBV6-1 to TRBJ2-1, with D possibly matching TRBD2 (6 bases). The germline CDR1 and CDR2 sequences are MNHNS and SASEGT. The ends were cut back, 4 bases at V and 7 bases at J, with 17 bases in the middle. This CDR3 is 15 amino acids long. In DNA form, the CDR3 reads TGTGCCAGCAGTGGGCGACTAGATTCTGGAAATGAGCAGTTCTTC. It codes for CASSGRLDSGNEQFF.

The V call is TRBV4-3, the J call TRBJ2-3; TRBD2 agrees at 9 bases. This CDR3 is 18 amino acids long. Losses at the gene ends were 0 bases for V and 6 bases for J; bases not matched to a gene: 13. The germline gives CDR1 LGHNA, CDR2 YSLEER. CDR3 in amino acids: CASSQDGVAGALGDTQYF. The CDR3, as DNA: TGCGCCAGCAGCCAAGATGGGGTAGCGGGGGCCCTCGGCGATACGCAGTATTTT.